This T cell receptor (beta chain) was obtained from a study of CXCR3-negative and CXCR3-positive naive CD8 T cells. Study in general: Sequencing gave about 150 million TRB reads overall, about 1.5 +/- 0.3 million per library.

About this clonotype itself: Its antigen is unknown.

Notes on the study in general: Comparison of naive cells showed more hydrophobic TRB CDR3s in CXCR3-positive than in CXCR3-negative naive cells.

The method, 5' RACE with UMI labels, was used to prepare the TRB cDNA libraries. After re-calling the 5' RACE reads, TCRdb lists one entry per CDR3 protein, DNA absent. This table lists around 130,000 distinct CDR3 sequences. Germline V gives CDR1 MGHRA, CDR2 YSYEKL. This CDR3 region has 16 residues. This receptor was obtained from a human donor in good health. Some clones in this sample may be carry-over from other donors' samples. The specimen was naive CXCR3+ CD8+ T cells from blood. Subset of the sample: CD45RO-CCR7+CD27+CD95- naive CD8+ T cells expressing CXCR3 (TNR3+). The chain links TRBV4-1 to TRBJ1-2. CDR3 loop: CASSQDRLPPLYGYTF.